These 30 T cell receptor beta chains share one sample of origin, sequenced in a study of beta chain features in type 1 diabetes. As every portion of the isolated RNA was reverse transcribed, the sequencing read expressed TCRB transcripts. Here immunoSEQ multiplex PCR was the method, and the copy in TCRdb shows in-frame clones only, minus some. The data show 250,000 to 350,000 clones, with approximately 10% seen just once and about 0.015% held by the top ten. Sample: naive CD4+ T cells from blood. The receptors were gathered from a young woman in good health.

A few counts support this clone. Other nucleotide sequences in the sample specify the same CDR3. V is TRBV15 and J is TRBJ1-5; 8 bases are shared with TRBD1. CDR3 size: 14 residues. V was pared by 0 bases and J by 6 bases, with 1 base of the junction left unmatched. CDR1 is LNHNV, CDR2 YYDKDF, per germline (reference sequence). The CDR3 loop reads CATSRDRGLQPQHF. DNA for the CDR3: TGTGCCACCAGCAGAGACAGGGGGCTTCAGCCCCAGCATTTT.

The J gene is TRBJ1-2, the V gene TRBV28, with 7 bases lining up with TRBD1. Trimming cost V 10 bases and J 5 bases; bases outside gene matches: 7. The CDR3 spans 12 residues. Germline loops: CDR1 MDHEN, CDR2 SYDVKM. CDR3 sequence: CAIQQGRYGYTF. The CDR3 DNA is TGTGCCATTCAACAGGGGCGGTATGGCTACACCTTC.

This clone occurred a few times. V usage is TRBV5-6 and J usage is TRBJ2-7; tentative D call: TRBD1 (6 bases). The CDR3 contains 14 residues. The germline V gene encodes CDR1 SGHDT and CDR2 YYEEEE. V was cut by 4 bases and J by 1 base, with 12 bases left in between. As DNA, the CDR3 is TGTGCCAGCAGCCCCGGGACAAAATCCTACGAGCAGTACTTC. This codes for CASSPGTKSYEQYF.

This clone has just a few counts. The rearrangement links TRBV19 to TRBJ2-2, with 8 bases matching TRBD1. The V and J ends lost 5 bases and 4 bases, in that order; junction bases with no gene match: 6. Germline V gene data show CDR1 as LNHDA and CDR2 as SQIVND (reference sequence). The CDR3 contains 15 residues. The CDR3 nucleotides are TGTGCCAGTAGTCCCAGGGGGCTAGGCACCGGGGAGCTGTTTTTT. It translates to CASSPRGLGTGELFF.

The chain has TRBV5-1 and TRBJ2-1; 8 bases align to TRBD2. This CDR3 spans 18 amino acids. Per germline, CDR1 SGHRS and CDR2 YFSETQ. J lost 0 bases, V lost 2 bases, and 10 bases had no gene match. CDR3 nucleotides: TGCGCCAGCAGCTTTATTTCTTCGGGAGGGTTCTCCTACAATGAGCAGTTCTTC. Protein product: CASSFISSGGFSYNEQFF. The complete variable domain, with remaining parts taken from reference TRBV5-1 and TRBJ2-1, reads KAGVTQTPRYLIKTRGQQVTLSCSPISGHRSVSWYQQTPGQGLQFLFEYFSETQRNKGNFPGRFSGRQFSNSRSEMNVSTLELGDSALYLCASSFISSGGFSYNEQFFGPGTRLTVL.

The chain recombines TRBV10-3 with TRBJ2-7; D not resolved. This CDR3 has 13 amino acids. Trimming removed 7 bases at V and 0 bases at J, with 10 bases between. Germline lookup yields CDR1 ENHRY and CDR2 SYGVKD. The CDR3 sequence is CAIMETSSYEQYF. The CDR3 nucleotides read TGTGCCATCATGGAGACGAGCTCCTACGAGCAGTACTTC.

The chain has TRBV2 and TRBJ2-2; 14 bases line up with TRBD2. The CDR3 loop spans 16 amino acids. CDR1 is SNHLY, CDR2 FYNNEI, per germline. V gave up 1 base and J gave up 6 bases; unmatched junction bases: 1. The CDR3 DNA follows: TGTGCCAGCAGTGAAGGGACTAGCGGGAGGTCCGGGGAGCTGTTTTTT. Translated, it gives CASSEGTSGRSGELFF.

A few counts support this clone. The CDR3: CASSDPGHYGYTF. CDR3 DNA sequence: TGTGCCAGCAGTGATCCAGGCCACTATGGCTACACCTTC. The V gene is TRBV2, the J gene TRBJ1-2; D ambiguous. Per germline, CDR1 SNHLY and CDR2 FYNNEI. V was cut by 3 bases and J by 3 bases, with 8 bases left in between. The CDR3 loop spans 13 amino acids. Looking up the rest from reference TRBV2 and TRBJ1-2 gives the full variable domain: EPEVTQTPSHQVTQMGQEVILRCVPISNHLYFYWYRQILGQKVEFLVSFYNNEISEKSEIFDDQFSVERPDGSNFTLKIRSTKLEDSAMYFCASSDPGHYGYTFGSGTRLTVV.

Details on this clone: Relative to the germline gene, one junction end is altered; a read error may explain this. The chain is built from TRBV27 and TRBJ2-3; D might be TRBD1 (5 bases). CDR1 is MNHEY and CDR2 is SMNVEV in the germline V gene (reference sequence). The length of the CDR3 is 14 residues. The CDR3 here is CANSFGRETDTQYF. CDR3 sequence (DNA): TGTGCCAACAGTTTCGGCAGGGAAACAGATACGCAGTATTTT.

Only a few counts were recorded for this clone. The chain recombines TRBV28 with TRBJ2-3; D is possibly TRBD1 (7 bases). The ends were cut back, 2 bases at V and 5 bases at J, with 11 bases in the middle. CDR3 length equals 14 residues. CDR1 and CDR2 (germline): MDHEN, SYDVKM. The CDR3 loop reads CASSLRQGGDTQYF. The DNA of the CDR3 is TGTGCCAGCAGTTTACGACAGGGAGGAGATACGCAGTATTTT.

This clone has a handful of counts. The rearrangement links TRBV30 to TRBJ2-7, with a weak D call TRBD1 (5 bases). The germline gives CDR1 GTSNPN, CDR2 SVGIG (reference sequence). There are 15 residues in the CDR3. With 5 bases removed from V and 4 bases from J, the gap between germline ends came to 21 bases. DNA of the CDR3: TGTGCCTGGGGTAACGGACAAGCGATAGGGTACGAGCAGTACTTC. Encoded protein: CAWGNGQAIGYEQYF.

In DNA form, the CDR3 reads TGTGCCAGCAGCTCTTATCCCCTTAATGAGCAGTTCTTC. Residues: CASSSYPLNEQFF. This chain uses TRBV7-2 with TRBJ2-1; the D is unclear. The CDR3 has 13 amino acids. CDR1 and CDR2 from the germline V gene are SGHTA and FQGNSA. Between the trimmed V and J ends, which lost 4 bases and 7 bases, there was a span of 11 bases.

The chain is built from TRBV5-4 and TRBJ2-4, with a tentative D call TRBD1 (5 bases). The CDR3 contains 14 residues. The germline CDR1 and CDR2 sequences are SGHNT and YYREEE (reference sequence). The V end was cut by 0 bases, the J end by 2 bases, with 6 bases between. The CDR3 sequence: CASSLAGTKNIQYF. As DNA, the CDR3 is TGTGCCAGCAGCTTGGCAGGGACCAAAAACATTCAGTACTTC.

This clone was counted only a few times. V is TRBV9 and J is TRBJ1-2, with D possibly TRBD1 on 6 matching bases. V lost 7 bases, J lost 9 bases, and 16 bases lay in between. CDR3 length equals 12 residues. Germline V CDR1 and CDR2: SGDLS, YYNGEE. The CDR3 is CASRRTTGSYTF. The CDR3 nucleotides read TGTGCCAGCCGTCGTACGACAGGAAGCTACACCTTC.

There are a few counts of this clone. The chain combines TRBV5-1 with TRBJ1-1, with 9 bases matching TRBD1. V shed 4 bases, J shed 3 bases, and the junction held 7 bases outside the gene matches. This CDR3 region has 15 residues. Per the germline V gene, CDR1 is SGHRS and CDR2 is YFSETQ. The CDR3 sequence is CASSAPGQGDTEAFF. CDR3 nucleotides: TGCGCCAGCAGCGCCCCGGGACAGGGTGACACTGAAGCTTTCTTT. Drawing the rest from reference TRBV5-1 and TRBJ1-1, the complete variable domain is KAGVTQTPRYLIKTRGQQVTLSCSPISGHRSVSWYQQTPGQGLQFLFEYFSETQRNKGNFPGRFSGRQFSNSRSEMNVSTLELGDSALYLCASSAPGQGDTEAFFGQGTRLTVV.

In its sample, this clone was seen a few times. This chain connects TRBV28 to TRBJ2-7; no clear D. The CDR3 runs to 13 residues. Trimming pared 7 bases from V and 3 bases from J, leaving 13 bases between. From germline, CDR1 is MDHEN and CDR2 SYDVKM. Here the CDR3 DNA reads TGTGCCAGCAAGGAGACGGTGAGCTACGAGCAGTACTTC. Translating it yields CASKETVSYEQYF.

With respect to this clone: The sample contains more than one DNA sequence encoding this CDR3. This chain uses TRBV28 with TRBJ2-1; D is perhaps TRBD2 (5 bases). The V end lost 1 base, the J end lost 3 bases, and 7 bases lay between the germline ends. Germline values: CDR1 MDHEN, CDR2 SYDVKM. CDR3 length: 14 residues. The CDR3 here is CASSLSGNYNEQFF. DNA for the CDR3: TGTGCCAGCAGTTTATCGGGGAACTACAATGAGCAGTTCTTC.

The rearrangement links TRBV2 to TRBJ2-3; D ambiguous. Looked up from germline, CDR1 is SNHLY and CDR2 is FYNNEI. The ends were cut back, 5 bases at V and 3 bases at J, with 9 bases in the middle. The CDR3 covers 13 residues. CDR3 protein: CASSPPTTDTQYF. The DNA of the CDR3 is TGTGCCAGCAGTCCTCCTACGACAGATACGCAGTATTTT.

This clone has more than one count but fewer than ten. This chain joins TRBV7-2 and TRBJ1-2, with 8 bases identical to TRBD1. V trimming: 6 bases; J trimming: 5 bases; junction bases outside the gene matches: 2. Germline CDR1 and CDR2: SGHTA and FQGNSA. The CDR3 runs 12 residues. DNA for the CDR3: TGTGCCAGCAGGGACAGGGTGTATGGCTACACCTTC. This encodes CASRDRVYGYTF.

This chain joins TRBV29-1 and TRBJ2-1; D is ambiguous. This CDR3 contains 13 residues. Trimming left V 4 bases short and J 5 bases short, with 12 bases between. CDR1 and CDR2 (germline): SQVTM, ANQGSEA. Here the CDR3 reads CSVGKVRDNEQFF. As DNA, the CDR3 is TGCAGCGTTGGGAAGGTCCGGGACAATGAGCAGTTCTTC.

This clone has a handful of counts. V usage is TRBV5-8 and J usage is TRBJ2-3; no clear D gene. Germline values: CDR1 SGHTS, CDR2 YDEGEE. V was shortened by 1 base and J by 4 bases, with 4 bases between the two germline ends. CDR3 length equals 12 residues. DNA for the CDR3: TGTGCCAGCAGCTTGTCTGCAGATACGCAGTATTTT. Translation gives CASSLSADTQYF.

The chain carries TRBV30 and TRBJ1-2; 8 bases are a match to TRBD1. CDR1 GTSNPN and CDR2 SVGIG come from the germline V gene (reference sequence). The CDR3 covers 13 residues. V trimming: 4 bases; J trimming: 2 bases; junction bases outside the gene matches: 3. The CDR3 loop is CAWTRTGNYGYTF. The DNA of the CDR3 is TGTGCCTGGACTAGGACAGGGAACTATGGCTACACCTTC.

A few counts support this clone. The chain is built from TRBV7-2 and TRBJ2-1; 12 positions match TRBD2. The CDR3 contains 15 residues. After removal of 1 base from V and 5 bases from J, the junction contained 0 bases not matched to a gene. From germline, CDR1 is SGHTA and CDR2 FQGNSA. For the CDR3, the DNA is TGTGCCAGCAGCTTAGGGACTAGCGGGAACAATGAGCAGTTCTTC. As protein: CASSLGTSGNNEQFF.

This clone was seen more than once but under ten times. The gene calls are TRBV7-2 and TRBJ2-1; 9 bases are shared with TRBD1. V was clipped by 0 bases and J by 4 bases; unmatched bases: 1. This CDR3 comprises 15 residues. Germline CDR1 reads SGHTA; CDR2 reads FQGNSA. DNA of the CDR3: TGTGCCAGCAGCTTAGCCGGACAGGGGTACAATGAGCAGTTCTTC. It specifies CASSLAGQGYNEQFF.

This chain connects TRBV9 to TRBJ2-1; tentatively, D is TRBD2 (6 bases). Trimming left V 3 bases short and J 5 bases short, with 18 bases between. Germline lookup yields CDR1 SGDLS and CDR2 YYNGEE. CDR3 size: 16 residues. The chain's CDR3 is CASSGPYGTGNNEQFF. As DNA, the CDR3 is TGTGCCAGCAGCGGACCATACGGGACTGGAAACAATGAGCAGTTCTTC.

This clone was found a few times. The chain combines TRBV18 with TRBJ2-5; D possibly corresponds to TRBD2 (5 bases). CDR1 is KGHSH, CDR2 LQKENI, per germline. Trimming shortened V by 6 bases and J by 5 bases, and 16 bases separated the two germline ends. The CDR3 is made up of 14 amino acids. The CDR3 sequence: CASSPDYSGETQYF. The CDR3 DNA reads TGTGCCAGCTCGCCCGACTACTCTGGCGAGACCCAGTACTTC.

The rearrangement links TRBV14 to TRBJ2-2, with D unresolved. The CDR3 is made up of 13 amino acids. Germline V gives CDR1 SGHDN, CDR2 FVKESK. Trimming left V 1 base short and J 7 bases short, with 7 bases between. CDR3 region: CASSQGRLGELFF. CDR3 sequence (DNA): TGTGCCAGCAGCCAAGGGCGGCTCGGGGAGCTGTTTTTT.

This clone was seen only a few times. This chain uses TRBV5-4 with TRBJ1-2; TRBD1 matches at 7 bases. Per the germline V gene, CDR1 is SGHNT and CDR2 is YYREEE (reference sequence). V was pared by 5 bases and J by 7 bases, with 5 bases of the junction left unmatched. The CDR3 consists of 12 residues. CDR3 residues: CASSNRGPGYTF. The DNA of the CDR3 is TGTGCCAGCAGTAACAGGGGCCCTGGCTACACCTTC.

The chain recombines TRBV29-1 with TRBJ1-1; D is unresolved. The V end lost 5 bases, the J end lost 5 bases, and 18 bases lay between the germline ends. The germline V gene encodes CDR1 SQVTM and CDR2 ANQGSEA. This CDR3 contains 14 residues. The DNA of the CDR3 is TGCAGCGTTCTTCCCACCGGGGTTTTGACTGAAGCTTTCTTT. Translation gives CSVLPTGVLTEAFF.

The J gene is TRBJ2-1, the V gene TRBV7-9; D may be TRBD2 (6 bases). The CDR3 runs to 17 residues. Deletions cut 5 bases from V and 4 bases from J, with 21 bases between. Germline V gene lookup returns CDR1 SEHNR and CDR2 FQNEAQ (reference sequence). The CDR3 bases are TGTGCCAGCAGCCCTATGTCGGCAGGAGGGCCATACAATGAGCAGTTCTTC. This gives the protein CASSPMSAGGPYNEQFF.